Below are 9 T cell receptor beta chains sequenced from a single sample in a study of PD-L1 blockade in urothelial cancer. Time point meaning: peripheral blood 6 weeks after treatment start. This table comes from immunoSEQ multiplex PCR, and its TCRdb copy is limited to in-frame clones, with some not included. The top ten clones hold 8.8% of a sample with 45,000 to 50,000 clones, more than 80% of them seen once. Material: PBMCs, obtained around atezolizumab (anti-PD-L1) treatment. Source of these receptors: a man in his 70s with urothelial cancer.

V gene TRBV6-5 combines with J gene TRBJ2-1, with D possibly TRBD2 on 5 matching bases. The CDR3 is 13 residues long. V gave up 4 bases and J gave up 4 bases, with 8 bases separating them. Germline V gene sequence: CDR1 MNHEY, CDR2 SVGAGI. CDR3 protein: CASSSWRYNEQFF. The CDR3 region has the DNA TGTGCCAGCAGTTCGTGGAGGTACAATGAGCAGTTCTTC.

The V and J genes are TRBV5-4 and TRBJ2-2, with TRBD2 matching 11 bases. This CDR3 contains 15 residues. V was pared by 1 base and J by 5 bases, with 1 base of the junction left unmatched. The germline CDR1 and CDR2 sequences are SGHNT and YYREEE (reference sequence). This CDR3 reads CASSLPSGRTGELFF. In DNA, the CDR3 is TGTGCCAGCAGCTTGCCTAGCGGGAGGACCGGGGAGCTGTTTTTT.

The V gene is TRBV6-6, the J gene TRBJ2-1, with 9 bases fitting TRBD2. This CDR3 has 16 amino acids. CDR1 is MNHNY, CDR2 SVGAGI, per germline (reference sequence). With 5 bases clipped from V and 4 bases from J, the junction kept 9 bases outside the gene matches. The CDR3 DNA sequence: TGTGCCAGCAGTCCTAGCGGGACCCCGGGTTACAATGAGCAGTTCTTC. Amino acid sequence: CASSPSGTPGYNEQFF.

The V gene is TRBV19, the J gene TRBJ2-4; 8 nucleotides match TRBD2. CDR1 is LNHDA, CDR2 SQIVND, per germline (reference sequence). The CDR3 is made up of 16 amino acids. The trim removed 5 bases at V and 0 bases at J, leaving 6 bases unmatched. In DNA form, the CDR3 reads TGTGCCAGTAGTCCCCTAGCGGGTCTAGCCAAAAACATTCAGTACTTC. Residues: CASSPLAGLAKNIQYF.

The chain carries TRBV25-1 and TRBJ1-3; tentative D call: TRBD1 (5 bases). CDR1 and CDR2 (germline): MGHDK, SYGVNS. Trimming removed 0 bases at V and 5 bases at J, with 17 bases between. The CDR3 extends over 17 amino acids. DNA of the CDR3: TGTGCCAGCAGTGAATATATCTGGGGCCATGAGAGAAACACCATATATTTT. Translating it yields CASSEYIWGHERNTIYF. The full variable domain, with the rest looked up from reference TRBV25-1 and TRBJ1-3, is EADIYQTPRYLVIGTGKKITLECSQTMGHDKMYWYQQDPGMELHLIHYSYGVNSTEKGDLSSESTVSRIRTEHFPLTLESARPSHTSQYLCASSEYIWGHERNTIYFGEGSWLTVV.

The gene calls are TRBV6-5 and TRBJ2-7; tentative D call: TRBD1 (6 bases). The CDR3 has 15 amino acids. Trimming cost V 6 bases and J 6 bases, with 21 bases left between them. From germline, CDR1 is MNHEY and CDR2 SVGAGI. The CDR3 DNA reads as TGTGCCAGCAGCCCGAGGGGTCAGGGGTTGGGCGAGCAGTACTTC. Residues: CASSPRGQGLGEQYF.

The chain uses TRBV28 and TRBJ1-1, with TRBD1 identical over 7 bases. Germline assignment: CDR1 MDHEN and CDR2 SYDVKM. This CDR3 comprises 14 residues. Unmatched junction bases numbered 3, after V lost 2 bases and J lost 3 bases. CDR3 in DNA: TGTGCCAGCAGTTTAAGGGGGCTAGACACTGAAGCTTTCTTT. Its translation: CASSLRGLDTEAFF.

The chain carries TRBV2 and TRBJ2-7, with a weak D call TRBD2 (7 bases). The V gene's germline CDR1 is SNHLY and CDR2 FYNNEI. Deletions cut 6 bases from V and 2 bases from J, with 11 bases between. CDR3 length: 13 residues. The DNA of the CDR3 is TGTGCCAGCAGGCGGGGGCGGACCTACGAGCAGTACTTC. Amino acid sequence: CASRRGRTYEQYF.

The chain recombines TRBV2 with TRBJ1-1, with a tentative D call TRBD1 (6 bases). This CDR3 contains 15 residues. V was shortened by 2 bases and J by 1 base, with 11 bases between the two germline ends. CDR1 is SNHLY and CDR2 is FYNNEI in the germline V gene. The CDR3 region is CASSEMGQGNTEAFF. CDR3 nucleotides: TGTGCCAGCAGTGAAATGGGACAAGGGAACACTGAAGCTTTCTTT.